The next 22 T cell receptor beta chains were all read from a single sample in a study of long-term antiretroviral therapy in people with HIV (dated 2022 in TCRdb). The immunoSEQ hsTCRB v3.0 assay was used at survey level resolution to sequence the TRB variable region. This immuneACCESS table, as held by TCRdb, lists in-frame sequences with V and J called but not all clones. Of the missing ones, under half trace to an unresolved V gene in checked studies; the others have no known cause. This sample gives some 30,000 clones in total; approximately 85% of them show up just once. In total, the top ten clones hold 4.4% of the sample. The specimen was unsorted PBMCs, collected approximately 3.3 years after starting antiretroviral therapy. These receptors were collected from a young man with HIV.

The rearrangement links TRBV7-2 to TRBJ1-1, with D uncertain. Per the germline V gene, CDR1 is SGHTA and CDR2 is FQGNSA. This CDR3 is built from 13 residues. V lost 2 bases, J lost 1 base, and 5 bases lay in between. CDR3 amino acids: CASSLNKNTEAFF. CDR3 sequence (DNA): TGTGCCAGCAGCTTAAACAAGAACACTGAAGCTTTCTTT.

This clone was seen once. The gene calls are TRBV5-1 and TRBJ1-1; no clear D. Trimming cost V 0 bases and J 1 base, with 10 bases left between them. Germline CDR1 SGHRS, CDR2 YFSETQ. This CDR3 spans 15 amino acids. The CDR3 loop reads CASSLGEGTNTEAFF. DNA for the CDR3: TGCGCCAGCAGCTTGGGGGAGGGAACGAACACTGAAGCTTTCTTT.

The V gene is TRBV9, the J gene TRBJ2-3; D unresolved. The germline CDR1 and CDR2 sequences are SGDLS and YYNGEE. The CDR3 sequence is 13 residues long. V was trimmed by 0 bases and J by 3 bases, leaving 5 bases between them. The CDR3 loop is CASSVESTDTQYF. CDR3 bases: TGTGCCAGCAGCGTAGAGAGTACAGATACGCAGTATTTT.

CDR3 bases: TGTGCCAGCAGCTTAGGGGGTGGGGGGAGCCACACAGATACGCAGTATTTT. Its translation is CASSLGGGGSHTDTQYF. The rearrangement joins TRBV7-9 to TRBJ2-3, with D perhaps TRBD2 (6 bases). V lost 1 base and J lost 2, with 16 bases in between. The CDR3 runs to 17 residues. CDR1 is SEHNR, CDR2 FQNEAQ, per germline (reference sequence).

CDR3 in DNA: TGTGCCAGCAGCTTACGGGCAGGGAACACTGAAGCTTTCTTT. It encodes CASSLRAGNTEAFF. The V call is TRBV13, the J call TRBJ1-1; no clear D gene. Trimming took off 2 bases at V and 1 base at J, with 8 bases between the two ends. The V gene's germline CDR1 is PRHDT and CDR2 FYEKMQ (reference sequence). The CDR3 consists of 14 residues. Full variable domain (missing parts from reference TRBV13 and TRBJ1-1): AAGVIQSPRHLIKEKRETATLKCYPIPRHDTVYWYQQGPGQDPQFLISFYEKMQSDKGSIPDRFSAQQFSDYHSELNMSSLELGDSALYFCASSLRAGNTEAFFGQGTRLTVV.

The chain uses TRBV5-4 and TRBJ1-1; no definite D call. Between the trimmed V and J ends, which lost 0 bases and 0 bases, there was a span of 12 bases. The CDR3 sequence is 16 residues long. Germline V lookup: CDR1 SGHNT, CDR2 YYREEE (reference sequence). This chain's CDR3 is CASSLAGRALNTEAFF. The CDR3, as DNA: TGTGCCAGCAGCTTGGCTGGTCGGGCGTTGAACACTGAAGCTTTCTTT.

CDR3 coding DNA: TGTGCCAGCTCTAGCACCGGGGAGCTGTTTTTT. Its protein is CASSSTGELFF. The chain has TRBV9 and TRBJ2-2; D remains ambiguous. Germline assignment: CDR1 SGDLS and CDR2 YYNGEE. This CDR3 is 11 amino acids long. V was pared by 7 bases and J by 4 bases, with 5 bases between. Variable domain in full (rest from reference TRBV9 and TRBJ2-2): DSGVTQTPKHLITATGQRVTLRCSPRSGDLSVYWYQQSLDQGLQFLIQYYNGEERAKGNILERFSAQQFPDLHSELNLSSLELGDSALYFCASSSTGELFFGEGSRLTVL.

J is TRBJ1-1 and V is TRBV7-2; weak D call: TRBD1 (5 bases). Germline assignment: CDR1 SGHTA and CDR2 FQGNSA. Trimming shortened V by 5 bases and J by 5 bases, and 9 bases separated the two germline ends. This CDR3 spans 12 amino acids. CDR3 bases: TGTGCCAGCAGCAGGGGTCGGACTGAAGCTTTCTTT. This sequence encodes CASSRGRTEAFF.

The rearrangement links TRBV6-1 to TRBJ1-1; 7 nucleotides agree with TRBD1. The CDR3 runs to 14 residues. V shed 8 bases, J shed 4 bases, and the junction held 10 bases outside the gene matches. Looked up from germline, CDR1 is MNHNS and CDR2 is SASEGT. The CDR3 protein is CASARNRGVTEAFF. CDR3 coding DNA: TGTGCCAGCGCCCGGAACAGGGGTGTCACTGAAGCTTTCTTT.

The V and J genes are TRBV12-5 and TRBJ1-1; D perhaps matches TRBD1 (5 bases). Deletions cut 2 bases from V and 6 bases from J, with 16 bases between. Germline values: CDR1 LGHNT, CDR2 FRNRAP. The CDR3 spans 15 residues. CDR3 protein: CASGLKDPRVAEAFF. CDR3 DNA: TGTGCTAGTGGTTTGAAGGACCCCAGGGTGGCTGAAGCTTTCTTT.

The chain employs TRBV10-3 and TRBJ2-1; D ambiguous. The length of the CDR3 is 12 residues. The V gene lost 4 bases and the J gene lost 6 bases, with 7 bases spanning the gap. The V gene's germline CDR1 is ENHRY and CDR2 SYGVKD. This CDR3 reads CAISVNSNEQFF. The CDR3 coding sequence is TGTGCCATCAGTGTAAATTCCAATGAGCAGTTCTTC.

CDR3 sequence reads: CASSLDRGALAKNIQYF. The CDR3 DNA follows: TGCGCCAGCAGCTTGGATAGAGGCGCCCTAGCCAAAAACATTCAGTACTTC. This rearrangement joins TRBV5-1 to TRBJ2-4; D gene uncertain. The V and J ends lost 0 bases and 0 bases respectively, with 13 bases between them. CDR3 length: 17 amino acids. Germline V gives CDR1 SGHRS, CDR2 YFSETQ.

This chain links TRBV6-5 with TRBJ1-2; D is perhaps TRBD1 (5 bases). This CDR3 spans 15 amino acids. The V end lost 0 bases, the J end lost 3 bases, and 11 bases lay between the germline ends. Per germline, CDR1 MNHEY and CDR2 SVGAGI. CDR3: CASSYSTVQDYGYTF. CDR3 in DNA: TGTGCCAGCAGTTACTCGACTGTACAGGACTATGGCTACACCTTC.

This clone is a singleton in its sample. The gene calls are TRBV6-5 and TRBJ2-7, with D maybe TRBD1 (6 bases). This CDR3 is 14 amino acids long. From germline, CDR1 is MNHEY and CDR2 SVGAGI. V lost 6 bases and J lost 2, with 14 bases in between. CDR3 nucleotides: TGTGCCAGCAGGTTGGAGACAGGTGCCTACGAGCAGTACTTC. The encoded protein is CASRLETGAYEQYF.

This clone was recorded once. The chain employs TRBV12-5 and TRBJ1-1, with 7 bases that match TRBD1. The junction had 5 bases not matched to a gene; V was cut back by 9 bases and J by 1 base. The CDR3 extends over 13 amino acids. The germline V gene encodes CDR1 LGHNT and CDR2 FRNRAP. Here the CDR3 reads CASQTGWNTEAFF. DNA for the CDR3: TGTGCTAGCCAGACAGGGTGGAACACTGAAGCTTTCTTT.

The chain uses TRBV6-1 and TRBJ1-2; D not certain. The germline V gene encodes CDR1 MNHNS and CDR2 SASEGT. This CDR3 spans 13 amino acids. V shed 10 bases and J shed 5 bases, with 17 bases lying between them. CDR3 protein: CAIQTPGPYGYTF. CDR3 nucleotides: TGTGCCATACAAACCCCGGGCCCATATGGCTACACCTTC.

Worth noting for this clone: One end of the junction is discordant with germline, which a read error may explain. Distinct nucleotide sequences in the sample also encode this CDR3. V is TRBV5-1 and J is TRBJ1-6; D is unresolved. The CDR3 totals 16 residues. The germline CDR1 and CDR2 sequences are SGHRS and YFSETQ. The CDR3 loop reads CASSLVGSRYNSPLHF. DNA of the CDR3: TGCGCCAGCAGCTTGGTAGGCAGCCGCTATAATTCACCCCTCCACTTC.

This chain joins TRBV19 and TRBJ2-7; D may be TRBD1 (6 bases). CDR3 length: 11 amino acids. Germline loops: CDR1 LNHDA, CDR2 SQIVND (reference sequence). Trimming removed 8 bases from V and 10 bases from J, with 15 bases in between. CDR3 region: CASRDAGEQYF. As DNA, the CDR3 is TGTGCCAGTCGGGATGCAGGGGAACAGTACTTC.

The V call is TRBV28, the J call TRBJ1-3; no definite D call. The V gene lost 4 bases and the J gene lost 0 bases, with 4 bases spanning the gap. Germline values: CDR1 MDHEN, CDR2 SYDVKM. CDR3 length equals 13 residues. DNA of the CDR3: TGTGCCAGCAGTTCGAACTCTGGAAACACCATATATTTT. Amino acid sequence: CASSSNSGNTIYF.

This chain uses TRBV10-1 with TRBJ2-2, with D perhaps given as TRBD1 or TRBD2 (5 bases each). V was pared by 2 bases and J by 6 bases, with 7 bases between. Germline CDR1 is WNHNN and CDR2 is SYGVQD (reference sequence). The CDR3 runs 13 residues. As DNA, the CDR3 is TGCGCCAGCAGTGAGCGAGGGGCCGGGGAGCTGTTTTTT. This codes for CASSERGAGELFF.

This clone was seen only a few times. The rearrangement uses TRBV4-1 and TRBJ1-6; the D gene is possibly TRBD1 (6 bases). Trimming took off 4 bases at V and 10 bases at J, with 14 bases between the two ends. The germline V gene has CDR1 MGHRA and CDR2 YSYEKL. The CDR3 has 14 amino acids. CDR3 sequence reads: CASSPGVRDSPLHF. The CDR3, as DNA: TGCGCCAGCAGCCCAGGGGTTAGGGACTCACCCCTCCACTTT.

This chain uses TRBV5-1 with TRBJ2-1; possible D gene TRBD1, 7 bases. Germline CDR1 reads SGHRS; CDR2 reads YFSETQ. The CDR3 spans 14 residues. The V end lost 4 bases, the J end lost 12 bases, and 20 bases lay between the germline ends. The CDR3 DNA reads TGCGCCAGCAGCCCCGGGACAGCTACGGGGGCGCAGTTCTTC. This encodes CASSPGTATGAQFF.